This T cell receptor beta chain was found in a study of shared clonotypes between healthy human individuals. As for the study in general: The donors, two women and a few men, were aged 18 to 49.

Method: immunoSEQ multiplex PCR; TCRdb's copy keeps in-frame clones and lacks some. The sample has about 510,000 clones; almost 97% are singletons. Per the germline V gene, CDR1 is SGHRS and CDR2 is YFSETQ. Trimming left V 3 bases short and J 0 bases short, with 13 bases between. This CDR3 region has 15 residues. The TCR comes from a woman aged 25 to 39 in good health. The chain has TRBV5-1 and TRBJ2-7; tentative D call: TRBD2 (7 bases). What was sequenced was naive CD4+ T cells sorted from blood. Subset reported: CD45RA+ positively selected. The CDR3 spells CASSWGGPSSYEQYF. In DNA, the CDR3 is TGCGCCAGCAGCTGGGGGGGGCCGAGCTCCTACGAGCAGTACTTC.